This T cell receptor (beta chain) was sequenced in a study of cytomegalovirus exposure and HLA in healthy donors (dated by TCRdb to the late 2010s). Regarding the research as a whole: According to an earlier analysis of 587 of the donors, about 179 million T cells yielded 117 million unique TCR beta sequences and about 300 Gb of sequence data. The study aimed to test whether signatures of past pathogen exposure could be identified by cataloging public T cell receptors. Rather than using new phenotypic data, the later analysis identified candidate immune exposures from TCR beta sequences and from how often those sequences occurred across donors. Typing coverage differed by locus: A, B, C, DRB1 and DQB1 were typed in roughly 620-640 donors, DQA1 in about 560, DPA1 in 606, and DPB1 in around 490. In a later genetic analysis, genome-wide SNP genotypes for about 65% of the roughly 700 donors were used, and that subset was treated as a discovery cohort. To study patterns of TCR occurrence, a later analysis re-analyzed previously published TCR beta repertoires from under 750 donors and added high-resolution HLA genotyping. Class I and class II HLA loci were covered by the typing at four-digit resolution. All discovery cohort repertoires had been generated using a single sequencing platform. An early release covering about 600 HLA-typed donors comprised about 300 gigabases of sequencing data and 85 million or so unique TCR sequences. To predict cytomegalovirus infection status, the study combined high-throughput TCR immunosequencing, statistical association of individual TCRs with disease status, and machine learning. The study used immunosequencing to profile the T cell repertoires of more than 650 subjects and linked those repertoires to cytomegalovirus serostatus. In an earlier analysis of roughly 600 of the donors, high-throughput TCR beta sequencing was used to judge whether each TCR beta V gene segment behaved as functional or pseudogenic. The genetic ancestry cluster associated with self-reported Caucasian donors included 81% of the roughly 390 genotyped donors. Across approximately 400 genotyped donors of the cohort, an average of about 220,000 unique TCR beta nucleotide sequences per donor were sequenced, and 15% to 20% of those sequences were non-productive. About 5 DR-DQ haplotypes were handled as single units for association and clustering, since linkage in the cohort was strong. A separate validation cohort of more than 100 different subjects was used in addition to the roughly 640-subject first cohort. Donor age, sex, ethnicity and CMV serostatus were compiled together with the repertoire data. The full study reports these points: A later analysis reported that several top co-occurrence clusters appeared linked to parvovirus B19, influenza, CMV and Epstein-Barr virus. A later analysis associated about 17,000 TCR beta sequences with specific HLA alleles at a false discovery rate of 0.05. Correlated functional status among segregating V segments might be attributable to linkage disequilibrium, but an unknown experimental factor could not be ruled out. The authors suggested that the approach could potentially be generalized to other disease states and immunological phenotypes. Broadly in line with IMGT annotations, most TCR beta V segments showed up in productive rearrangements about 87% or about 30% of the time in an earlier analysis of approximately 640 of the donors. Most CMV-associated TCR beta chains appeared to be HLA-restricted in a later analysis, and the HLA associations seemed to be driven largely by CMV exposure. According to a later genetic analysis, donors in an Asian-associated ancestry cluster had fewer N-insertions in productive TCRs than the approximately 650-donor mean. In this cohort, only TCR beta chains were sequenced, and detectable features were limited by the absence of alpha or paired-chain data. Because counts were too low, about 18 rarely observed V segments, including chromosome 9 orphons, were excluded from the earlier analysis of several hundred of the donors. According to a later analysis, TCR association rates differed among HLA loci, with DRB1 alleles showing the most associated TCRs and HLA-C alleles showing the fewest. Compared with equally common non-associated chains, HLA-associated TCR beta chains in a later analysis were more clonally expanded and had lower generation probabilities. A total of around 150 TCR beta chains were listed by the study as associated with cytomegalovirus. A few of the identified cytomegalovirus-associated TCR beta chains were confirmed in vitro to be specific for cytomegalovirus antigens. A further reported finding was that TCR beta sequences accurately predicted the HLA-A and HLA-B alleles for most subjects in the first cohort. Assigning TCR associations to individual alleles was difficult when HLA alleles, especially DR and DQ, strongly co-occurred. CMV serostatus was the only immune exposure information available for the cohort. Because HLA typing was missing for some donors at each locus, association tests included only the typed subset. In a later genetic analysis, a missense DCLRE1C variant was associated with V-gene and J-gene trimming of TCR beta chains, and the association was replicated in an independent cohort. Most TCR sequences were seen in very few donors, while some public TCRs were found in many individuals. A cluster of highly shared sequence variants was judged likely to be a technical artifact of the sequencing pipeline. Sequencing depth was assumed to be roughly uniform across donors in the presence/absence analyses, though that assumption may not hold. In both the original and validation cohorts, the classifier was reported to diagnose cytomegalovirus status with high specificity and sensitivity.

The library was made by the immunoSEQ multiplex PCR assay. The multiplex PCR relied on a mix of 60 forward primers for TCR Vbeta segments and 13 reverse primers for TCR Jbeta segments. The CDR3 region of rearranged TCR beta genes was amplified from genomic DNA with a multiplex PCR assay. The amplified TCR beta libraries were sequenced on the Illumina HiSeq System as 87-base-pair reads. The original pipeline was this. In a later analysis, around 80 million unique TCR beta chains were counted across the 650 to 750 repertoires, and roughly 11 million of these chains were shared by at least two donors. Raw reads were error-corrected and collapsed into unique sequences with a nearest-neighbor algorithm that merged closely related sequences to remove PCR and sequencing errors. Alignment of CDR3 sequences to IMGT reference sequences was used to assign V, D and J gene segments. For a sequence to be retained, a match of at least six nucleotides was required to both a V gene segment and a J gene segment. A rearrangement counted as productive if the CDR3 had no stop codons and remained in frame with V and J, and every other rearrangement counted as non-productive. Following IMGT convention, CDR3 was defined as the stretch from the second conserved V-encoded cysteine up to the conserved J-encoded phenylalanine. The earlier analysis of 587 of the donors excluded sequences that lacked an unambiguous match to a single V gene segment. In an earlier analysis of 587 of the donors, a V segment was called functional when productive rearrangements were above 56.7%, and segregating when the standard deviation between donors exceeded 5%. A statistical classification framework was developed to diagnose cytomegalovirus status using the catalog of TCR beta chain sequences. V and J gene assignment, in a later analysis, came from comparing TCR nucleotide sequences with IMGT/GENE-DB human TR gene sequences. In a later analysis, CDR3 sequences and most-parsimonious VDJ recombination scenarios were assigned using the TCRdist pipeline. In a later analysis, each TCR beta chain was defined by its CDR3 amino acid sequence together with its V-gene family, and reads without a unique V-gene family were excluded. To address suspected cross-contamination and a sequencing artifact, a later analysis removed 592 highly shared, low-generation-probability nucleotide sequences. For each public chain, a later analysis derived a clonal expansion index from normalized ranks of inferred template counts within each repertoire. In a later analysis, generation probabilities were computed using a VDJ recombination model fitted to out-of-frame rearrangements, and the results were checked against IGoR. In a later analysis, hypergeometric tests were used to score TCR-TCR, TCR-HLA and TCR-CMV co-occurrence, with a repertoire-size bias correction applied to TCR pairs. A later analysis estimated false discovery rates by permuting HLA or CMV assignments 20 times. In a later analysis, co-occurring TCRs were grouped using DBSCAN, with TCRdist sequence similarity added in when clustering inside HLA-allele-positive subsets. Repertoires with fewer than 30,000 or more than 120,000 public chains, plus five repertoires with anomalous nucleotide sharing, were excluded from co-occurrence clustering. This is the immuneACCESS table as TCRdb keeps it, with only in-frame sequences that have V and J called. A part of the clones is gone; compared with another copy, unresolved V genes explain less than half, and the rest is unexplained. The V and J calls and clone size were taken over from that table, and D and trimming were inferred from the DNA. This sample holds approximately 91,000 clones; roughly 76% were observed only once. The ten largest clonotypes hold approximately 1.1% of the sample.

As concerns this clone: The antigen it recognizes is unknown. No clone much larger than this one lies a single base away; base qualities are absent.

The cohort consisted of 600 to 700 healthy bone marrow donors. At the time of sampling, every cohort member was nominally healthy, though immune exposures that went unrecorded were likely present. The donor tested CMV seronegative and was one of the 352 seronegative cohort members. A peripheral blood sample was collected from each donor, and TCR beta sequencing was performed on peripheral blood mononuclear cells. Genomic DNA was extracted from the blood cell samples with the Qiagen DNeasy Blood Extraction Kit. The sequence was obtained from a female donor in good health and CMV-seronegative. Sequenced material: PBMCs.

The sequenced DNA is TGTGCCAGCAGCTTAGATTTCCGGTTTGAAGCTTTCTTT. It codes for CASSLDFRFEAFF. The chain uses TRBV11-3 and TRBJ1-1; confidence is insufficient to name the D gene. The germline V gene yields SGHNT for CDR1 and YENEEA for CDR2. CDR3 length: 13 amino acids, cysteine to phenylalanine. This entry keeps only the CDR3 DNA: 39 bases, framed from base 1. Between the V and J ends, shortened by 0 bases and 7 bases respectively, the junction contains 9 bases. Supplemented by the reference TRBV11-3 and TRBJ1-1 proteins around the CDR3, the complete variable domain is EAGVVQSPRYKIIEKKQPVAFWCNPISGHNTLYWYLQNLGQGPELLIRYENEEAVDDSQLPKDRFSAERLKGVDSTLKIQPAELGDSAVYLCASSLDFRFEAFFGQGTRLTVV.